These 13 T cell receptor beta chains came from one sample sequenced in a study of blood T cell repertoires in COVID-19 (TCRdb year 2020). The method was the immunoSEQ multiplex PCR assay. This is the immuneACCESS table as TCRdb keeps it, with only in-frame sequences that have V and J called. A part of the clones is gone; compared with another copy, unresolved V genes explain less than half, and the rest is unexplained. For this sample the table gives about 280,000 clones, of which about 85% were detected only once. The ten largest make up about 2.5% of the sample. The sample taken for sequencing was PBMCs or T cells enriched from blood (not recorded which). These receptors were taken from a woman between 50 and 59 years old who had recovered from COVID-19.

This sequence joins TRBV6-5 and TRBJ2-5; D may be TRBD1 (6 bases). The CDR3 is made up of 13 amino acids. Trimming left V 7 bases short and J 6 bases short, with 15 bases between. The germline V gene encodes CDR1 MNHEY and CDR2 SVGAGI. This CDR3 is CASTRGQGQTQYF. In nucleotides, the CDR3 is TGTGCCAGCACCCGGGGACAAGGACAGACCCAGTACTTC.

V usage is TRBV14 and J usage is TRBJ2-1; 7 bases match TRBD1. Germline loops: CDR1 SGHDN, CDR2 FVKESK. The CDR3 runs 17 residues. Trimming at V came to 4 bases and at J to 6 bases, leaving 15 bases not matched to a gene. CDR3 nucleotide sequence: TGTGCCAGCAGCCCCCGGGACAGCCCAATTTCAGGCAATGAGCAGTTCTTC. This sequence encodes CASSPRDSPISGNEQFF.

This clone was seen just once. V usage is TRBV9 and J usage is TRBJ2-3; 9 positions match TRBD1. The CDR3 runs 15 residues. Germline V gene lookup returns CDR1 SGDLS and CDR2 YYNGEE. J was trimmed by 4 bases and V by 3 bases; bases with no gene match: 6. The CDR3 sequence: CASSARDRAPDTQYF. CDR3 in DNA: TGTGCCAGCAGCGCCCGGGACAGGGCACCAGATACGCAGTATTTT.

The chain couples TRBV29-1 to TRBJ2-7; 9 bases map to TRBD1. The V gene's germline CDR1 is SQVTM and CDR2 ANQGSEA. The CDR3 has 15 residues. With 1 base clipped from V and 4 bases from J, the junction kept 8 bases outside the gene matches. CDR3 in DNA: TGCAGCGTTGAAGGAAGGGGACAGGGAACTTACGAGCAGTACTTC. This translates into CSVEGRGQGTYEQYF.

In DNA, the CDR3 is TGTGCCAGCAGCGTCTCAGGGCAAGAAGGAAACACCATATATTTT. As protein: CASSVSGQEGNTIYF. This chain joins TRBV9 and TRBJ1-3; D is perhaps TRBD1 (5 bases). Germline assignment: CDR1 SGDLS and CDR2 YYNGEE. The CDR3 runs to 15 residues. V was clipped by 2 bases and J by 4 bases, with 13 bases between them.

The J gene is TRBJ2-7, the V gene TRBV4-1; TRBD2 matches at 8 bases. From germline, CDR1 is MGHRA and CDR2 YSYEKL. The CDR3 spans 16 residues. The junction had 5 bases not matched to a gene; V was cut back by 1 base and J by 0 bases. The chain's CDR3 is CASSQGERESSYEQYF. CDR3 nucleotides: TGCGCCAGCAGCCAAGGTGAGCGGGAGAGCTCCTACGAGCAGTACTTC.

The chain combines TRBV7-2 with TRBJ2-1, with D possibly TRBD2 on 6 matching bases. Germline V gene sequence: CDR1 SGHTA, CDR2 FQGNSA. V was pared by 5 bases and J by 10 bases, with 18 bases between. The CDR3 is 14 residues long. This CDR3 is CASSRGMGRGEQFF. CDR3 bases: TGTGCCAGCAGCCGGGGGATGGGGAGAGGGGAGCAGTTCTTC.

The count of this clone is one. The chain joins TRBV24-1 to TRBJ2-1; 9 nucleotides match TRBD1. V shed 4 bases, J shed 7 bases, and the junction held 10 bases outside the gene matches. Germline V lookup: CDR1 KGHDR, CDR2 SFDVKD. The CDR3 is 16 residues long. CDR3 sequence (DNA): TGTGCCACCAGTGACCCCAACAGGGGGCAACGAAATGAGCAGTTCTTC. Translation gives CATSDPNRGQRNEQFF.

This rearrangement joins TRBV6-4 to TRBJ2-7, with 11 bases fitting TRBD2. V shed 1 base, J shed 5 bases, and the junction held 7 bases outside the gene matches. The CDR3 extends over 16 amino acids. CDR1 is MRHNA, CDR2 SNTAGT, per germline. The CDR3 sequence: CASSDFSGRALHEQYF. The CDR3 DNA reads as TGTGCCAGCAGTGACTTTAGCGGGAGGGCCCTCCACGAGCAGTACTTC.

The chain has TRBV10-2 and TRBJ2-7; 8 bases fit TRBD2. Losses at the gene ends were 7 bases for V and 0 bases for J; bases not matched to a gene: 2. Germline CDR1 reads WSHSY; CDR2 reads SAAADI. CDR3 length equals 13 residues. Here the CDR3 DNA reads TGCGCCAGCAAGGCGGGAGGCTCCTACGAGCAGTACTTC. Its protein is CASKAGGSYEQYF.

The chain combines TRBV6-5 with TRBJ1-1, with TRBD1 matching over 7 bases. This CDR3 contains 11 residues. CDR1 is MNHEY, CDR2 SVGAGI, per germline. After removal of 7 bases from V and 11 bases from J, the junction contained 7 bases not matched to a gene. CDR3 sequence: CASILDRVAFF. The CDR3 bases are TGTGCCAGCATTCTTGACAGGGTGGCTTTCTTT.

The rearrangement links TRBV3-1 (or the pseudogene TRBV3-2) to TRBJ1-5; tentatively, D is TRBD1 (5 bases). CDR1 and CDR2 (germline): LGHDT, YNNKEL (reference sequence). This CDR3 has 19 residues. Trimming took off 1 base at V and 0 bases at J, with 19 bases between the two ends. CDR3: CASSQVKVDSYYSNQPQHF. The DNA of the CDR3 is TGTGCCAGCAGCCAAGTTAAAGTTGACAGTTATTATAGCAATCAGCCCCAGCATTTT.

This clone was recorded once. This chain connects TRBV7-9 to TRBJ1-1; D possibly corresponds to TRBD1 (6 bases). This CDR3 spans 15 amino acids. Germline V gives CDR1 SEHNR, CDR2 FQNEAQ (reference sequence). V was trimmed by 5 bases and J by 1 base, leaving 14 bases between them. CDR3 DNA sequence: TGTGCCAGCAGCCTACCGGAGACAGGGAACACTGAAGCTTTCTTT. It codes for CASSLPETGNTEAFF.